The TCR beta chain under discussion was sequenced for a study of PD-1 blockade in classical Hodgkin lymphoma. Study conclusions and caveats: In newly diagnosed patients, baseline TCR diversity was reportedly below that of healthy donors. Diversity similar to that of newly diagnosed patients was seen at baseline in complete responders.

All the patients suffered relapse after autologous stem cell transplantation, and brentuximab vedotin exposure differed. The CDR3 is 13 amino acids. Germline assignment: CDR1 SGDLS and CDR2 YYNGEE. V lost 4 bases and J lost 7; bases outside the gene matches: 6. About this clone itself: The antigen remains undetermined.

Some clones are missing from TCRdb's copy, which holds only in-frame ones; the method was immunoSEQ multiplex PCR. The table lists about 100,000 clones, approximately 90% of them singletons. The sequencing used peripheral blood mononuclear cells (PBMCs), collected before the second cycle of nivolumab. The TCR originated in a human donor with classical Hodgkin lymphoma. The rearrangement links TRBV9 to TRBJ2-7; 9 nucleotides agree with TRBD1. CDR3 in amino acids: CASSRDRAGEQYF. For the CDR3, the DNA is TGTGCCAGCAGCCGGGACAGGGCGGGGGAGCAGTACTTC.